The rows below give T cell receptor beta chains drawn from one sample of a study of vaccination and CD4 T cells after COVID-19. Using its own MiXCR run on the PCR reads, TCRdb lists one record per CDR3 protein. The sample lists about 11,000 distinct CDR3 sequences; about three fifths were seen once. What these receptors recognize is not known. Material for sequencing was CD4+ T cells from blood, cultured in vitro. These receptors all stem from a human donor who had recovered from COVID-19. Each CDR3 is given with its conserved first and last residue. The D gene is left open where the match is weak. Some rows mark clone size as missing; the rest say once, few, many or name a class of expanded clone.

J gene | clone size | D gene | V gene | CDR3 protein | CDR3 DNA
TRBJ2-2 | once | . | TRBV19 | CASSTTGELFF | TGTGCCAGTAGTACTACCGGGGAGCTGTTTTTT
TRBJ1-2 | . | TRBD1 | TRBV5-1 | CASSPLQGAVGNYGYTF | TGCGCCAGCAGCCCCTTACAGGGGGCGGTCGGGAACTATGGCTACACCTTC
TRBJ2-2 | . | TRBD1 | TRBV6-4 | CASRRDRDTGELFF | TGTGCCAGCAGACGGGACAGGGACACCGGGGAGCTGTTTTTT
TRBJ1-5 | . | . | TRBV6-1 | CASSEAGDRSQPQHF | TGTGCCAGCAGTGAAGCAGGGGATCGGAGTCAGCCCCAGCATTTT
TRBJ1-2 | . | . | TRBV28 | CASSSLQGNRYGYTF | TGTGCCAGCAGCAGTTTACAGGGAAATCGCTATGGCTACACCTTC
TRBJ1-5 | few | . | TRBV7-2 | CASSFREGQPQHF | TGTGCCAGCAGCTTCAGGGAAGGACAGCCCCAGCATTTT
TRBJ2-5 | . | . | TRBV7-7 | CASSVSRETQYF | TGTGCCAGCAGCGTATCGCGAGAGACCCAGTACTTC
TRBJ1-5 | few | . | TRBV6-5 | CASSFPSGEGQPQHF | TGTGCCAGCAGTTTCCCTTCAGGGGAGGGTCAGCCCCAGCATTTT
TRBJ1-2 | . | TRBD1 | TRBV18 | CASSPTKTGQHGYTF | TGTGCCAGCTCACCGACAAAGACAGGGCAGCATGGCTACACCTTC
TRBJ1-2 | . | . | TRBV6-1 | CASQRAGADYGYTF | TGTGCCAGTCAACGGGCAGGGGCGGACTATGGCTACACCTTC
TRBJ1-6 | few | TRBD1 | TRBV19 | CASSSQGASYNSPLHF | TGTGCCAGTAGTTCACAGGGGGCGTCCTATAATTCACCCCTCCACTTT
TRBJ1-2 | . | . | TRBV20-1 | CSASPYNYGYTF | TGCAGTGCTAGTCCTTACAACTATGGCTACACCTTC
TRBJ2-6 | once | TRBD1 | TRBV2 | CASSGLTGRSGANVLTF | TGTGCCAGCAGTGGCCTGACAGGGCGCTCTGGGGCCAACGTCCTGACTTTC
TRBJ1-6 | . | . | TRBV20-1 | CSARTGFYNSPLHF | TGCAGTGCTAGAACGGGGTTCTATAATTCACCCCTCCACTTT
TRBJ2-1 | . | . | TRBV7-2 | CASSFGEVSYNEQFF | TGTGCCAGCAGCTTCGGGGAAGTCTCCTACAATGAGCAGTTCTTC
TRBJ1-2 | . | . | TRBV20-1 | CSATRPRGRGLGYTF | TGCAGTGCTACGCGCCCCCGAGGAAGGGGCTTGGGCTACACCTTC
TRBJ2-7 | few | . | TRBV21-1 | CASSPLEGRGSVGTSYEQYF | TGTGCCAGCAGCCCCCTTGAGGGCAGGGGGTCCGTCGGGACCTCCTACGAGCAGTACTTC
TRBJ2-3 | . | . | TRBV20-1 | CSARPITRSLDTQYF | TGCAGTGCTAGGCCCATAACTAGGAGCTTAGATACGCAGTATTTT
TRBJ1-5 | . | . | TRBV11-3 | CASSFRDNQPQHF | TGTGCCAGCAGCTTCAGAGATAATCAGCCCCAGCATTTT
TRBJ2-1 | . | . | TRBV12-3/TRBV12-4 | CASSATGTGPYNEQFF | TGTGCCAGCAGCGCCACCGGGACTGGACCCTACAATGAGCAGTTCTTC
TRBJ1-2 | large | . | TRBV7-8 | CASSPREGFNYGYTF | TGTGCCAGCAGCCCTAGGGAGGGGTTCAACTATGGCTACACCTTC
TRBJ1-1 | . | TRBD1 | TRBV20-1 | CSARRQGEAFF | TGCAGCGCAAGACGACAGGGAGAAGCTTTCTTT
TRBJ1-4 | . | . | TRBV19 | CASSRDEKLFF | TGTGCCAGTAGTCGGGACGAAAAACTGTTTTTT
TRBJ2-1 | . | . | TRBV7-2 | CASSFYRRQSNEQFF | TGTGCCAGCAGCTTTTATAGAAGGCAGTCGAATGAGCAGTTCTTC
TRBJ1-5 | . | . | TRBV5-5 | CASSYRASLITTEFVAQHF | TGTGCCAGCAGCTACAGGGCGAGCTTGATAACCACTGAGTTCGTGGCCCAGCATTTT
TRBJ1-5 | . | . | TRBV27 | CASSSLGGLVSNQPQHF | TGTGCCAGCAGTTCCTTAGGGGGGCTAGTTAGCAATCAGCCCCAGCATTTT
TRBJ1-5 | . | TRBD1 | TRBV20-1 | CSARDGTGPRGQAPQHF | TGCAGTGCTAGAGATGGGACAGGCCCAAGAGGTCAAGCGCCCCAGCATTTT
TRBJ2-1 | . | . | TRBV7-9 | CASSLLGFAFF | TGTGCCAGCAGCTTACTGGGGTTCGCGTTCTTC
TRBJ1-2 | once | . | TRBV7-9 | CASSPRGEGRNYGYTF | TGTGCCAGCAGCCCACGGGGGGAGGGGCGAAACTATGGCTACACCTTC
TRBJ2-1 | . | . | TRBV20-1 | CSASGISGLSYNEQFF | TGCAGTGCTAGCGGGATTAGCGGACTGTCCTACAATGAGCAGTTCTTC
TRBJ2-3 | once | . | TRBV29-1 | CSVDIGTDTQYF | TGCAGCGTTGATATCGGCACAGATACGCAGTATTTT
TRBJ2-7 | . | . | TRBV6-5 | CASSYGKTGGKYF | TGTGCCAGCAGTTACGGGAAAACCGGAGGGAAGTACTTC
TRBJ1-2 | few | . | TRBV27 | CASSEQGTPRYTF | TGTGCCAGCAGTGAACAGGGCACCCCCCGCTACACCTTC
TRBJ2-7 | once | . | TRBV10-3 | CAIRPDSSYEQYF | TGTGCCATCAGACCGGACAGCTCATACGAGCAGTACTTC
TRBJ2-2 | few | . | TRBV27 | CASSPVYTGELFF | TGTGCCAGCAGCCCCGTATACACCGGGGAGCTGTTTTTT
TRBJ2-7 | . | . | TRBV6-5 | CASSYRGGPYEQYF | TGTGCCAGCAGTTACAGGGGGGGCCCCTACGAGCAGTACTTC
TRBJ1-5 | few | . | TRBV18 | CASSPENNQPQHF | TGTGCCAGCTCACCAGAAAACAATCAGCCCCAGCATTTT
TRBJ2-3 | . | . | TRBV11-1 | CASSLTGPDTQYF | TGTGCCAGCAGCTTAACAGGGCCAGATACGCAGTATTTT
TRBJ2-5 | . | . | TRBV12-3/TRBV12-4 | CASSLASWEETQYF | TGTGCCAGCAGTTTAGCGTCCTGGGAAGAGACCCAGTACTTC
TRBJ1-5 | . | . | TRBV7-8 | CASSLRPKQPQHF | TGTGCCAGCAGCTTACGGCCAAAGCAGCCCCAGCATTTT
TRBJ2-2 | . | . | TRBV10-3 | CAISESQHQPTNTGELFF | TGTGCCATCAGTGAGTCACAGCACCAGCCTACGAACACCGGGGAGCTGTTTTTT
TRBJ2-3 | few | . | TRBV7-2 | CASSFLAHQSTDTQYF | TGTGCCAGCAGCTTTCTAGCGCACCAAAGCACAGATACGCAGTATTTT